The T cell receptor beta chain under discussion was sequenced for a study of control samples from healthy donors and cancer patients. Clones were sequenced by immunoSEQ multiplex PCR, and TCRdb holds only the in-frame ones, with some missing. The repertoire holds tens of thousands of clones, with 75% to 90% as singletons. The germline V gene encodes CDR1 SGHAT and CDR2 FQNNGV. This CDR3 region has 16 residues. Between the trimmed V and J ends, which lost 3 bases and 5 bases, there was a span of 18 bases. The receptor was isolated from a man between 60 and 75 years old with head and neck cancer. Specimen: PBMCs. The genes are TRBV11-2 and TRBJ2-3; D is ambiguous. The DNA of the CDR3 is TGTGCCAGCAGCTTCTCAGTTGGATCGTCACGAGATACGCAGTATTTT. It is translated as CASSFSVGSSRDTQYF.